This is a list of T cell receptor beta chains from one sample in a study of post-analysis software for immune sequencing data. One entry per CDR3 protein, called by TCRdb with MiXCR from the PCR reads. This sample carries about 820,000 distinct CDR3 sequences, roughly 50% of them seen once, and the ten largest clones take around 4.5%. Specimen: blood. The receptors derive from a girl between 10 and 17 years old with multiple sclerosis. Each CDR3 is given without its conserved first and last residue. The order of the fields is CDR3 length, J gene, V gene, CDR3 protein.

14,TRBJ2-1,TRBV11-2,ASSPIFVGHYNEQF
12,TRBJ1-2,TRBV3-1,ASSQLKANYGYT
14,TRBJ1-1,TRBV9,ASSIADSRGNTEAF
10,TRBJ2-7,TRBV6-6,ASSYSSDEQY
12,TRBJ1-6,TRBV20-1,SASRAGMRSPLH
11,TRBJ1-2,TRBV29-1,SVVGGNNYGYT
13,TRBJ2-7,TRBV20-1,SVTGGSVTTYEQY
12,TRBJ2-1,TRBV12-3/TRBV12-4,ASSSTRLHNEQF
12,TRBJ2-7,TRBV6-5,ASSYGDRVNEQY
13,TRBJ2-5,TRBV7-9,ASGTSGTLKETQY
11,TRBJ2-4,TRBV27,ASGLAGPLEQY
12,TRBJ2-7,TRBV29-1,SVQRRQGAYEQY
12,TRBJ2-5,TRBV5-1,ASSMGPYQETQY
12,TRBJ1-4,TRBV6-5,ASTRPGAYEKLF
13,TRBJ2-3,TRBV4-2,ASSQVPGGTDTQY
16,TRBJ2-4,TRBV4-1,ASSLPWGGGGKTGEQY
16,TRBJ2-1,TRBV5-6,ASSPLAGELTPYNEQF
12,TRBJ2-1,TRBV20-1,SAGLQISYNEQF
12,TRBJ2-7,TRBV5-1,ASRYDDISYEQY
14,TRBJ2-7,TRBV25-1,ASSELVGTESYEQY
10,TRBJ1-2,TRBV20-1,SAPHPGDGYT
15,TRBJ1-5,TRBV7-9,ASSLFPQTDSNQPQH
14,TRBJ1-1,TRBV5-6,ASSSETGNRNTEAF
12,TRBJ2-3,TRBV7-2,ASSLDPAGGTQY
15,TRBJ2-1,TRBV7-9,ASSLGVGQGRVNEQF
15,TRBJ2-1,TRBV15,ATSRDFGTGAYNEQF
12,-,TRBV20-1,SASRRGAGDEQY
10,TRBJ2-7,TRBV27,ASGWTAYEQY
12,TRBJ2-3,TRBV27,ASSPIPRTDTQY
10,TRBJ2-5,TRBV2,ASSTDPETQY
13,TRBJ2-3,TRBV28,ASSRAGATTDTQY
13,TRBJ2-5,TRBV7-3,ASRSSGRADETQY
12,TRBJ2-2,TRBV27,ASRAFTVTGELF
9,TRBJ2-7,TRBV10-3,AIGRGHEQY
14,TRBJ2-5,TRBV7-3,ASSSRGTVGEETQY
14,TRBJ2-1,TRBV6-1,ASSAASGGLYNEQF
13,-,TRBV5-1,ASSLGTSGRGEQY
10,TRBJ1-2,TRBV12-3/TRBV12-4,ASGGGNYGYT
13,TRBJ2-5,TRBV20-1,SARDRGQGRETQY
16,TRBJ2-6,TRBV27,ASSLSRGLTSGANVLT
15,TRBJ2-7,TRBV14,ASSPWAVGPLSYEQY
13,TRBJ2-5,TRBV5-5,ASSFGLAGVETQY
11,TRBJ1-2,TRBV7-9,ASSLSTRDGYT
17,TRBJ2-3,TRBV7-2,ASSLGGLAGDWGTDTQY
12,TRBJ2-5,TRBV29-1,SVGARGGQETQY
12,TRBJ2-1,TRBV15,ATSTIGTANEQF
16,TRBJ2-1,TRBV10-3,AIGRGRERGISYNEQF
11,TRBJ2-5,TRBV20-1,SAKYGAEETQY
14,TRBJ1-2,TRBV5-8,ASSLAGWGFNYGYT
13,TRBJ2-1,TRBV7-9,ASSLLAPEYNEQF
12,TRBJ2-4,TRBV3-1,ASSHTGTANIQY
12,TRBJ2-7,TRBV12-3/TRBV12-4,ASSRTSGRYGQY
13,TRBJ2-7,TRBV5-1,ASSLTRVRNYEQY
17,TRBJ2-1,TRBV4-1,ASSQQPAQGSSSYNEQF
12,TRBJ2-5,TRBV29-1,SVEPGQGQETQY